This T cell receptor (beta chain) was sequenced during a study of cytomegalovirus exposure and HLA in healthy donors. With 60 Vbeta and 13 Jbeta primers, the PCR was carried out. The repertoire was sequenced with immunoSEQ multiplex PCR; TCRdb's copy has only in-frame clones and lacks some. This repertoire shows about 110,000 clones, about 70% found once; its top ten account for approximately 0.9%. The CDR3 covers 13 residues. Germline CDR1 reads MNHNY; CDR2 reads SVGAGI (reference sequence). V lost 1 base to trimming and J lost 11 bases, with 14 bases between them. Material: PBMCs. The V call is TRBV6-6, the J call TRBJ1-1, with D maybe TRBD1 (5 bases). The clonotype was recovered from a woman younger than 45 in good health and CMV-seronegative. CDR3 sequence reads: CASSYYDPGGAFF. The CDR3 DNA follows: TGTGCCAGCAGTTACTACGATCCCGGGGGGGCTTTCTTT.